A selection of T cell receptor beta chains follows, all from one sample in a study of a mutant IDH1 vaccine in newly diagnosed glioma. Sequencing was performed with immunoSEQ multiplex PCR; in TCRdb, only in-frame clones are kept and a portion is missing. In the table there are some 56,000 clones, about 71% of which are singletons. Antigens of these TCRs are unknown. Sequenced here: PBMCs, sampled from a glioma patient whose treatment included an IDH1 peptide vaccine. Receptors were obtained from a man aged 50 to 59 with glioma. CDR3s leave out the opening cysteine and the closing phenylalanine or tryptophan.

j_call v_call cdr3_aa
TRBJ1-1 TRBV19 ASSIGVNTEAF
TRBJ2-2 TRBV6-5 ASSFRGSDTGELF
TRBJ2-3 TRBV11-2 ASSLLGRRGDGTDTQY
TRBJ2-5 TRBV7-2 ASRPTLYQETQY
TRBJ1-1 TRBV19 ASSILGSNTEAF
TRBJ1-1 TRBV9 ASSVSGGPEAF
TRBJ2-6 TRBV9 ASSVLALRLVGSGANVLT
TRBJ1-1 TRBV5-4 ASSLSPENTEAF
TRBJ1-2 TRBV2 ASSRENYGYT
TRBJ1-3 TRBV10-3 ASKISGNTIY
TRBJ1-1 TRBV19 ASKTGEATMNTEAF
TRBJ2-7 TRBV6-1 ARCPGGCYEQY
TRBJ2-7 TRBV28 ASSLPLGFYEQY
TRBJ2-5 TRBV20-1 SAKGSETQY
TRBJ2-2 TRBV18 ASSEDSTITGELF
TRBJ1-4 TRBV2 ASSWTGGSNEKLF
TRBJ2-7 TRBV30 AWSGSYYEQY
TRBJ2-7 TRBV2 ASSEGRVRGGEQY
TRBJ2-7 TRBV30 AGRVVGTSTLEQY
TRBJ1-6 TRBV6-5 ASWDRLNSPLH
TRBJ2-3 TRBV11-2 ASSRTDTQY
TRBJ2-7 TRBV13 ASSTRQVYEQY
TRBJ2-7 TRBV5-4 ASSSRGEGYEQY
TRBJ1-2 TRBV5-1 ASSSGGAYGYT
TRBJ2-3 TRBV28 ASSFPLLAGGQGDTQY